The 31 T cell receptor beta chains below were found in one sample sequenced in a study of blood T cell repertoires in COVID-19. Data came from immunoSEQ multiplex PCR; TCRdb stores just in-frame clones and leaves some out. The sample gives over 250,000 clones, roughly 85% of which show up once; 9.5% to 11% is in the top ten. The sequenced material came from peripheral blood. The source is a woman aged 70-85 years with acute or convalescent COVID-19.

This chain links TRBV10-2 with TRBJ2-2; D gene ambiguous. The germline V gene encodes CDR1 WSHSY and CDR2 SAAADI. CDR3 length equals 11 residues. The V gene lost 8 bases and the J gene lost 5 bases, with 6 bases spanning the gap. CDR3 nucleotide sequence: TGCGCCAGCGGCAAAACCGGGGAGCTGTTTTTT. Its translation: CASGKTGELFF.

This clone was observed once. The CDR3 is CASSQTGILTEAFF. In DNA form, the CDR3 reads TGTGCCAGCAGCCAAACAGGGATTTTGACTGAAGCTTTCTTT. The rearrangement uses TRBV3-1 (or the pseudogene TRBV3-2) and TRBJ1-1; TRBD1 might be the D (6 bases). The ends were cut back, 2 bases at V and 5 bases at J, with 12 bases in the middle. The CDR3 has 14 amino acids. CDR1 and CDR2 from the germline V gene are LGHDT and YNNKEL (reference sequence).

The V gene is TRBV6-6, the J gene TRBJ1-1; possibly TRBD1 for D (5 bases). The CDR3 spans 14 residues. Germline values: CDR1 MNHNY, CDR2 SVGAGI (reference sequence). V was cut by 8 bases and J by 7 bases, with 20 bases left in between. The CDR3 DNA reads as TGTGCCAGCTCCCTACAGGAAGGGCGGTTTGAAGCTTTCTTT. It specifies CASSLQEGRFEAFF.

The chain joins TRBV3-1 (or the pseudogene TRBV3-2) to TRBJ1-6; D remains unclear. V was trimmed by 4 bases and J by 7 bases, leaving 14 bases between them. This CDR3 spans 15 amino acids. Germline lookup yields CDR1 LGHDT and CDR2 YNNKEL (reference sequence). The CDR3 here is CASSPNWGENSPLHF. As DNA, the CDR3 is TGTGCCAGCAGCCCAAATTGGGGAGAAAATTCACCCCTCCACTTT.

The gene calls are TRBV19 and TRBJ2-3, with D perhaps matching TRBD2 (6 bases). The germline CDR1 and CDR2 sequences are LNHDA and SQIVND (reference sequence). The CDR3 is 13 amino acids. Trimming took off 7 bases at V and 6 bases at J, with 14 bases between the two ends. CDR3 sequence reads: CASKPTRADTQYF. Written as DNA, the CDR3 is TGTGCCAGTAAGCCGACTAGGGCGGATACGCAGTATTTT.

This clone was observed a single time. The chain is built from TRBV19 and TRBJ1-4; D not resolved. The CDR3 has 13 amino acids. V lost 9 bases, J lost 7 bases, and 15 bases lay in between. The germline V gene encodes CDR1 LNHDA and CDR2 SQIVND (reference sequence). The CDR3 DNA is TGTGCCAGCCAATCGGGCCGGGGTGAAAAACTGTTTTTT. Translated: CASQSGRGEKLFF.

The CDR3 loop reads CASSEVTLNQPQHF. CDR3 sequence (DNA): TGTGCCAGCAGTGAAGTAACCCTAAATCAGCCCCAGCATTTT. The chain links TRBV6-1 to TRBJ1-5; D remains ambiguous. The CDR3 contains 14 residues. CDR1 is MNHNS and CDR2 is SASEGT in the germline V gene. V lost 1 base and J lost 4, with 8 bases in between.

The J gene is TRBJ2-5, the V gene TRBV2; TRBD2 aligns across 12 bases. Losses at the gene ends were 1 base for V and 2 bases for J; bases not matched to a gene: 2. Germline V gene sequence: CDR1 SNHLY, CDR2 FYNNEI. The CDR3 spans 16 residues. CDR3 sequence reads: CASSEDLAGGQETQYF. CDR3 DNA sequence: TGTGCCAGCAGTGAAGATCTAGCGGGGGGGCAAGAGACCCAGTACTTC.

The rearrangement uses TRBV2 and TRBJ2-7; the match to TRBD1 covers 10 bases. The CDR3 loop spans 13 amino acids. The ends lost 11 bases at V and 5 bases at J; junction bases unmatched: 9. Germline CDR1 SNHLY, CDR2 FYNNEI. CDR3 nucleotides: TGTGCCGGCGACAGGGGGCGAGACCACGAGCAGTACTTC. Its translation is CAGDRGRDHEQYF.

The chain uses TRBV5-1 and TRBJ1-2, with D perhaps TRBD1 (5 bases). This CDR3 spans 14 amino acids. Trimming removed 3 bases at V and 4 bases at J, with 13 bases between. CDR1 and CDR2 from the germline V gene are SGHRS and YFSETQ. The CDR3 DNA follows: TGCGCCAGCAGCTATGACAGACGAAGCTATGGCTACACCTTC. Protein: CASSYDRRSYGYTF. Variable domain in full (rest from reference TRBV5-1 and TRBJ1-2): KAGVTQTPRYLIKTRGQQVTLSCSPISGHRSVSWYQQTPGQGLQFLFEYFSETQRNKGNFPGRFSGRQFSNSRSEMNVSTLELGDSALYLCASSYDRRSYGYTFGSGTRLTVV.

For this clone: The sample contains more than one DNA sequence encoding this CDR3. This chain links TRBV7-9 with TRBJ2-1, with 7 bases lining up with TRBD1. CDR3 size: 13 residues. Looked up from germline, CDR1 is SEHNR and CDR2 is FQNEAQ (reference sequence). Trimming took 0 bases from V and 9 from J; bases not matched to a gene: 2. The CDR3: CASSLAGGGEQFF. The CDR3 coding sequence is TGTGCCAGCAGCTTAGCAGGGGGCGGTGAGCAGTTCTTC.

This clone was seen only once. The chain links TRBV4-2 to TRBJ1-4; D call uncertain. Germline loops: CDR1 LGHNA, CDR2 YNFKEQ. The CDR3 runs to 13 residues. Trimming removed 7 bases at V and 2 bases at J, with 8 bases between. The CDR3 DNA reads as TGTGCCAGCACCAGCCGGACTAATGAAAAACTGTTTTTT. Its translation: CASTSRTNEKLFF.

The chain recombines TRBV2 with TRBJ1-5; TRBD1 aligns across 9 bases. The CDR3 runs 15 residues. The germline V gene encodes CDR1 SNHLY and CDR2 FYNNEI. V dropped 4 bases and J dropped 7; count of bases not matched to a gene: 8. The CDR3, as DNA: TGTGCCAGCAGTGTGAGGACAGGGGCCGGGCAGCCCCAGCATTTT. It encodes CASSVRTGAGQPQHF.

The chain is built from TRBV6-1 and TRBJ1-5, with a possible D match to TRBD1 (6 bases). The CDR3 is made up of 16 amino acids. V was pared by 1 base and J by 1 base, with 11 bases between. Germline CDR1 and CDR2: MNHNS and SASEGT. Here the CDR3 reads CASSEEWGLSNQPQHF. The CDR3 region has the DNA TGTGCCAGCAGTGAAGAATGGGGGCTGAGCAATCAGCCCCAGCATTTT.

The rearrangement links TRBV19 to TRBJ1-3, with 7 nucleotides matching TRBD1. V lost 2 bases and J lost 1; bases outside the gene matches: 5. CDR1 LNHDA and CDR2 SQIVND come from the germline V gene (reference sequence). The CDR3 is made up of 16 amino acids. The CDR3 here is CASSIRQGGSGNTIYF. The CDR3 DNA reads TGTGCCAGTAGTATAAGACAGGGAGGATCTGGAAACACCATATATTTT.

V gene TRBV5-1 combines with J gene TRBJ2-3; perhaps TRBD1 as D (5 bases). Germline assignment: CDR1 SGHRS and CDR2 YFSETQ. CDR3 size: 16 residues. The V gene lost 0 bases and the J gene lost 7 bases, with 18 bases spanning the gap. The CDR3 DNA reads TGCGCCAGCAGCTTGGAGGCGGCAGGGAAGGGGAATACGCAGTATTTT. Amino acids: CASSLEAAGKGNTQYF.

This chain joins TRBV7-3 and TRBJ2-5; D is undetermined. V was cut by 1 base and J by 5 bases, with 5 bases left in between. The V gene's germline CDR1 is SGHTA and CDR2 FQGTGA. The CDR3 contains 12 residues. The CDR3 DNA follows: TGTGCCAGCAGCTTAAATGGCGAGACCCAGTACTTC. This encodes CASSLNGETQYF.

The chain uses TRBV6-5 and TRBJ1-1, with D possibly being TRBD1 (6 bases). V shed 6 bases and J shed 1 base, with 12 bases lying between them. Germline CDR1 MNHEY, CDR2 SVGAGI. CDR3 size: 14 residues. CDR3 sequence: CASRQGLRNTEAFF. The CDR3 nucleotides read TGTGCCAGCAGGCAGGGGTTGCGGAACACTGAAGCTTTCTTT.

The chain links TRBV29-1 to TRBJ2-3; TRBD1 is a possible D gene (6 bases). CDR3 length: 15 residues. Germline assignment: CDR1 SQVTM and CDR2 ANQGSEA. The V end was cut by 4 bases, the J end by 2 bases, with 16 bases between. CDR3 sequence reads: CSVAGGLRPTDTQYF. The DNA of the CDR3 is TGCAGCGTTGCTGGGGGCCTCCGCCCCACAGATACGCAGTATTTT.

The chain joins TRBV18 to TRBJ2-1; D unresolved. Germline CDR1 and CDR2: KGHSH and LQKENI. V was cut by 3 bases and J by 2 bases, with 11 bases left in between. This CDR3 is 15 amino acids long. The CDR3 bases are TGTGCCAGCTCACCTATGGCCCCACCCTACAATGAGCAGTTCTTC. Residues: CASSPMAPPYNEQFF.

This chain connects TRBV27 to TRBJ1-2, with D possibly TRBD1 on 6 matching bases. This CDR3 contains 14 residues. Trimming took off 3 bases at V and 4 bases at J, with 12 bases between the two ends. The V gene's germline CDR1 is MNHEY and CDR2 SMNVEV (reference sequence). The CDR3 reads CASSLGGRSYGYTF. The CDR3, as DNA: TGTGCCAGCAGTTTGGGGGGGCGGAGCTATGGCTACACCTTC.

The V and J genes are TRBV18 and TRBJ1-2; a possible D gene is TRBD1 (6 bases). V lost 3 bases, J lost 1 base, and 18 bases lay in between. This CDR3 contains 17 residues. The germline V gene has CDR1 KGHSH and CDR2 LQKENI. CDR3 nucleotide sequence: TGTGCCAGCTCACCGGTCATCAGGGGCCCGAGTAACTATGGCTACACCTTC. This sequence encodes CASSPVIRGPSNYGYTF.

The rearrangement links TRBV18 to TRBJ1-4; TRBD1 aligns across 8 bases. The CDR3 totals 15 residues. V dropped 3 bases and J dropped 5; count of bases not matched to a gene: 5. Germline CDR1 and CDR2: KGHSH and LQKENI. In DNA, the CDR3 is TGTGCCAGCTCACCTACAGGGGGTATCAATGAAAAACTGTTTTTT. Translating it yields CASSPTGGINEKLFF. Filled out from reference TRBV18 and TRBJ1-4, the complete variable domain reads NAGVMQNPRHLVRRRGQEARLRCSPMKGHSHVYWYRQLPEEGLKFMVYLQKENIIDESGMPKERFSAEFPKEGPSILRIQQVVRGDSAAYFCASSPTGGINEKLFFGSGTQLSVL.

This clone appeared a single time. The chain couples TRBV7-9 to TRBJ2-1; D ambiguous. There are 13 residues in the CDR3. V was clipped by 5 bases and J by 2 bases, with 7 bases between them. Germline assignment: CDR1 SEHNR and CDR2 FQNEAQ (reference sequence). As DNA, the CDR3 is TGTGCCAGCAGCCCCAGGACCTACAATGAGCAGTTCTTC. This encodes CASSPRTYNEQFF.

CDR3 DNA: TGTGCCAGCAGCTCTGGCCGGGACTCCCTAATCACAGATACGCAGTATTTT. Protein sequence: CASSSGRDSLITDTQYF. This chain uses TRBV5-4 with TRBJ2-3; a weak D match, TRBD2 (6 bases). Germline CDR1 SGHNT, CDR2 YYREEE (reference sequence). This CDR3 has 17 amino acids. V gave up 3 bases and J gave up 2 bases, with 19 bases separating them.

The J gene is TRBJ1-2, the V gene TRBV24-1, with D unresolved. CDR1 and CDR2 (germline): KGHDR, SFDVKD. V lost 3 bases and J lost 6, with 7 bases in between. The CDR3 covers 12 residues. The CDR3: CATSDGPDGYTF. The CDR3 DNA follows: TGTGCCACCAGTGATGGCCCCGATGGCTACACCTTC.

This sequence joins TRBV12-3 or TRBV12-4 and TRBJ1-1; no clear D. This CDR3 comprises 13 residues. Between the trimmed V and J ends, which lost 3 bases and 4 bases, there was a span of 9 bases. The CDR3 loop reads CASSFEGGTEAFF. The CDR3 DNA is TGTGCCAGCAGTTTCGAGGGCGGCACTGAAGCTTTCTTT.

V and J are TRBV5-4 and TRBJ2-1; 12 nucleotides match TRBD2. In germline, CDR1 is SGHNT, CDR2 YYREEE (reference sequence). V dropped 2 bases and J dropped 7; count of bases not matched to a gene: 4. The CDR3 is 15 residues long. CDR3 DNA: TGTGCCAGCAGCTTATGGACTAGCGGGAAAAATGAGCAGTTCTTC. Encoded protein: CASSLWTSGKNEQFF.

This clone occurred once. V and J are TRBV19 and TRBJ1-5; perhaps TRBD1 as D (5 bases). The germline gives CDR1 LNHDA, CDR2 SQIVND (reference sequence). V shed 5 bases and J shed 3 bases, with 14 bases lying between them. The CDR3 loop spans 15 amino acids. Written as DNA, the CDR3 is TGTGCCAGTAGTCCGGACGGCGGGGCCAATCAGCCCCAGCATTTT. This translates into CASSPDGGANQPQHF.

J is TRBJ2-1 and V is TRBV3-1 (or the pseudogene TRBV3-2), with 11 positions matching TRBD2. This CDR3 is built from 17 residues. V dropped 4 bases and J dropped 1; count of bases not matched to a gene: 6. Germline CDR1 reads LGHDT; CDR2 reads YNNKEL (reference sequence). The chain's CDR3 is CASSRRRLAGSYNEQFF. The CDR3 DNA follows: TGTGCCAGCAGCCGCCGGAGACTAGCGGGGTCCTACAATGAGCAGTTCTTC.

The chain combines TRBV3-1 (or the pseudogene TRBV3-2) with TRBJ1-2; 7 bases line up with TRBD1. Trimming took 1 base from V and 3 from J; bases not matched to a gene: 5. The CDR3 extends over 15 amino acids. The germline V gene has CDR1 LGHDT and CDR2 YNNKEL (reference sequence). This chain's CDR3 is CASSQASGQDYGYTF. Written as DNA, the CDR3 is TGTGCCAGCAGCCAAGCGTCCGGACAGGACTATGGCTACACCTTC.